This TCR beta chain was found in a study of blood T cell repertoires in COVID-19 (dated by TCRdb to the early 2020s). As for the study more broadly: Collaborator samples came from the United States, Italy and Spain and covered acute and convalescent phases of COVID-19. The sample metadata nearly always contained a de-identified subject ID, COVID-19 status, age in years and sex. Samples came from the ongoing ImmuneRACE study (first 160 participants) plus 1,254 subjects from 6 global collaborators. The prospective study material was composed of cDNA or gDNA derived from T cells, B-cell-depleted T cells, or PBMCs. The dataset comprised deeply sampled blood TCRbeta repertoires from subjects exposed to, actively infected with, or recovered from COVID-19. A freely available public database, intended as a resource for researchers studying the immune response to SARS-CoV-2, is where the repertoires were released. Where available, HLA class I and class II types were obtained from metadata supplied by the sample provider rather than from assay-based typing. Study-level results and caveats: How much clinical and demographic metadata was included differed by source and by participant, and the metadata was provided uncurated.

In regard to this clone: What antigen it recognizes has not been identified. Per-base qualities were not stored, and no clone one base away is much larger.

Including cysteine and phenylalanine, the CDR3 has 14 amino acids. The entry retains the CDR3 DNA only, 42 bases that are in frame from base 1. The germline V gene yields SGHVS for CDR1 and FQNEAQ for CDR2. Between the V and J ends, shortened by 4 bases and 1 base respectively, the junction contains 10 bases. Each collaborating institution followed its own protocols to collect whole blood in K2EDTA tubes. For TCRbeta analysis, collaborator samples were shipped as frozen whole blood, as isolated PBMCs, or as DNA extracted from either sample type. The immunoSEQ Assay, a bias-controlled multiplex PCR, was used to amplify TCRbeta CDR3 regions from genomic DNA. As for how the authors treated the data: Nucleated cell counts per sample were estimated from amplification of reference gene primers within the assay. To quantify the absolute abundance of each unique TCRbeta CDR3 rearrangement, sequence reads were collapsed and filtered. For each sample, productive Simpson clonality was calculated as the square root of Simpson's diversity index across productive rearrangements. Drawn from immuneACCESS, this table holds only the in-frame rearrangements with V and J called that TCRdb kept. Clones are partly lost; checked studies trace under half to an unresolved V gene and leave the rest unexplained. V and J calls and clone size are copied from that table; D and trimming were computed from the DNA. Across this sample there are 65,000 to 90,000 clones, with roughly 85% seen only once. The ten largest clones take up more than 25% of the sample.

This receptor was identified in a man in his sixties with active or convalescent COVID-19. The rearrangement combines TRBV7-8 with TRBJ1-1; possibly the D gene is TRBD1, per 5 matching bases. The source material was peripheral blood. CDR3 region: CASSYRQTNTEAFF. The nucleotide sequence is TGTGCCAGCAGCTACCGACAGACGAACACTGAAGCTTTCTTT. The entire variable domain, with the stretches around the CDR3 drawn from the reference TRBV7-8 and TRBJ1-1 proteins, is GAGVSQSPRYKVAKRGQDVALRCDPISGHVSLFWYQQALGQGPEFLTYFQNEAQLDKSGLPSDRFFAERPEGSVSTLKIQRTQQEDSAVYLCASSYRQTNTEAFFGQGTRLTVV.